These 32 T cell receptor beta chains came from one sample sequenced in a study of CD4+ T cells in melanoma. Sequencing used immunoSEQ multiplex PCR; TCRdb keeps in-frame clones, though not all of them. The sample holds 18,000 or so clones; 81% are singletons and the top ten take under 5.5%. Sequenced: cells from a culture (not recorded whether cultured in vitro). The origin of the receptors is a human donor with melanoma.

The genes are TRBV6-5 and TRBJ1-6; D ambiguous. Between the trimmed V and J ends, which lost 3 bases and 13 bases, there was a span of 13 bases. Looked up from germline, CDR1 is MNHEY and CDR2 is SVGAGI. The CDR3 is 13 residues long. CDR3 sequence: CASSYTESEPLHF. The CDR3 region has the DNA TGTGCCAGCAGTTATACGGAAAGCGAGCCCCTCCACTTT.

A few counts support this clone. This chain uses TRBV5-1 with TRBJ1-6; D call uncertain. This CDR3 comprises 15 residues. The V end lost 1 base, the J end lost 6 bases, and 11 bases lay between the germline ends. Germline CDR1 reads SGHRS; CDR2 reads YFSETQ. The CDR3 sequence: CASSLTLDLNSPLHF. DNA for the CDR3: TGCGCCAGCAGCTTGACCCTAGACCTTAATTCACCCCTCCACTTT. The full variable domain, its missing parts supplied by reference TRBV5-1 and TRBJ1-6, is KAGVTQTPRYLIKTRGQQVTLSCSPISGHRSVSWYQQTPGQGLQFLFEYFSETQRNKGNFPGRFSGRQFSNSRSEMNVSTLELGDSALYLCASSLTLDLNSPLHFGNGTRLTVT.

This clone was detected a few times. This sequence joins TRBV6-1 and TRBJ1-3; D unclear. CDR1 and CDR2 from the germline V gene are MNHNS and SASEGT. Deletions cut 3 bases from V and 9 bases from J, with 15 bases between. This CDR3 comprises 14 residues. CDR3 in amino acids: CASSDTLLSVTIYF. CDR3 coding DNA: TGTGCCAGCAGTGATACTCTTTTATCAGTCACCATATATTTT.

V gene TRBV7-2 combines with J gene TRBJ2-1; maybe TRBD1 (6 bases). The CDR3 loop spans 18 amino acids. V lost 1 base and J lost 2, with 18 bases in between. Germline V gene data show CDR1 as SGHTA and CDR2 as FQGNSA. The CDR3 DNA reads as TGTGCCAGCAGCTTAGAGCCGAGCAAGGGGGTCACCTACAATGAGCAGTTCTTC. Its protein is CASSLEPSKGVTYNEQFF.

The count of this clone is one. CDR3 coding DNA: TGCGCCAGCAGCTTGGGACAGGGGGCCGTAAGCTCCTATAATTCACCCCTCCACTTT. It yields the protein CASSLGQGAVSSYNSPLHF. The chain carries TRBV5-1 and TRBJ1-6, with TRBD1 matching over 10 bases. The germline V gene encodes CDR1 SGHRS and CDR2 YFSETQ. The ends lost 0 bases at V and 0 bases at J; junction bases unmatched: 6. The CDR3 is 19 residues long. The full variable domain, completed using reference TRBV5-1 and TRBJ1-6, is KAGVTQTPRYLIKTRGQQVTLSCSPISGHRSVSWYQQTPGQGLQFLFEYFSETQRNKGNFPGRFSGRQFSNSRSEMNVSTLELGDSALYLCASSLGQGAVSSYNSPLHFGNGTRLTVT.

The chain uses TRBV5-1 and TRBJ2-1, with a weak D call TRBD1 (6 bases). This CDR3 spans 13 amino acids. Between the trimmed V and J ends, which lost 6 bases and 6 bases, there was a span of 13 bases. Germline CDR1 SGHRS, CDR2 YFSETQ. Written as DNA, the CDR3 is TGCGCCAGCACAAAGGGGGTCTTCAATGAGCAGTTCTTC. Translated: CASTKGVFNEQFF. The full variable domain, with the rest looked up from reference TRBV5-1 and TRBJ2-1, is KAGVTQTPRYLIKTRGQQVTLSCSPISGHRSVSWYQQTPGQGLQFLFEYFSETQRNKGNFPGRFSGRQFSNSRSEMNVSTLELGDSALYLCASTKGVFNEQFFGPGTRLTVL.

The J gene is TRBJ1-2, the V gene TRBV9; the match to TRBD1 covers 7 bases. Germline CDR1 and CDR2: SGDLS and YYNGEE. Trimming at V came to 0 bases and at J to 10 bases, leaving 15 bases not matched to a gene. This CDR3 contains 16 residues. The CDR3 region has the DNA TGTGCCAGCAGCGTAGCGGGGGGGGGACAGTTAGGGACCTACACCTTC. Amino acids: CASSVAGGGQLGTYTF. The whole variable domain, remainder taken from reference TRBV9 and TRBJ1-2, is DSGVTQTPKHLITATGQRVTLRCSPRSGDLSVYWYQQSLDQGLQFLIQYYNGEERAKGNILERFSAQQFPDLHSELNLSSLELGDSALYFCASSVAGGGQLGTYTFGSGTRLTVV.

Regarding this clone: The sample contains more than one DNA sequence encoding this CDR3. The V call is TRBV6-5, the J call TRBJ2-1; 11 bases are shared with TRBD2. This CDR3 comprises 14 residues. Per germline, CDR1 MNHEY and CDR2 SVGAGI. J gave up 6 bases and V 5 bases, and 3 bases lay outside the gene matches. CDR3: CASSRLAGPNEQFF. Written as DNA, the CDR3 is TGTGCCAGCAGTAGACTAGCGGGGCCCAATGAGCAGTTCTTC.

The chain combines TRBV7-3 with TRBJ2-3; no clear D. The V gene lost 0 bases and the J gene lost 6 bases, with 4 bases spanning the gap. This CDR3 spans 12 amino acids. Looked up from germline, CDR1 is SGHTA and CDR2 is FQGTGA. CDR3 sequence (DNA): TGTGCCAGCAGCTTAACGGGCGATACGCAGTATTTT. This codes for CASSLTGDTQYF.

The chain employs TRBV20-1 and TRBJ1-2; the D is unclear. CDR3 length: 11 residues. V was clipped by 4 bases and J by 5 bases, with 8 bases between them. Germline CDR1 DFQATT, CDR2 SNEGSKA (reference sequence). The CDR3 nucleotides are TGCAGTGCTACGCAGGAGTATGGCTACACCTTC. This gives the protein CSATQEYGYTF.

The chain carries TRBV19 and TRBJ1-5; D gene unclear. V was shortened by 1 base and J by 4 bases, with 8 bases between the two germline ends. The CDR3 is 14 residues long. Germline V gene sequence: CDR1 LNHDA, CDR2 SQIVND (reference sequence). The CDR3 is CASSIGVGNQPQHF. In DNA, the CDR3 is TGTGCCAGTAGTATAGGAGTGGGAAATCAGCCCCAGCATTTT.

The V and J genes are TRBV7-3 and TRBJ2-2, with TRBD2 identical over 13 bases. V lost 1 base and J lost 1; bases outside the gene matches: 6. CDR1 is SGHTA and CDR2 is FQGTGA in the germline V gene. The CDR3 spans 19 residues. CDR3 nucleotides: TGTGCCAGCAGCTTAAAACCCGGGACTAGCGGGGAGAACACCGGGGAGCTGTTTTTT. Amino acids: CASSLKPGTSGENTGELFF.

The rearrangement uses TRBV4-1 and TRBJ2-7, with 7 bases that match TRBD1. This CDR3 contains 18 residues. Trimming cost V 0 bases and J 4 bases; bases outside gene matches: 15. The germline CDR1 and CDR2 sequences are MGHRA and YSYEKL. CDR3 sequence: CASSQDQGQGVSLYEQYF. The CDR3 DNA reads TGCGCCAGCAGCCAAGATCAGGGTCAGGGGGTTTCCTTATACGAGCAGTACTTC.

V and J are TRBV29-1 and TRBJ1-3, with TRBD1 as a possible D gene (6 bases). CDR3 size: 12 residues. Trimming shortened V by 6 bases and J by 2 bases, and 8 bases separated the two germline ends. The germline V gene has CDR1 SQVTM and CDR2 ANQGSEA. For the CDR3, the DNA is TGCAGCGTGAGGACAGCTGGAAACACCATATATTTT. It codes for CSVRTAGNTIYF.

The chain joins TRBV30 to TRBJ1-1, with a possible D match to TRBD1 (5 bases). The ends were cut back, 5 bases at V and 0 bases at J, with 10 bases in the middle. The CDR3 is made up of 13 amino acids. Germline-derived CDR1 and CDR2 are GTSNPN and SVGIG (reference sequence). CDR3 amino acids: CAWDAGLNTEAFF. The CDR3 nucleotides are TGTGCCTGGGACGCGGGACTGAACACTGAAGCTTTCTTT.

V gene TRBV2 combines with J gene TRBJ1-2, with D tentatively TRBD1 (5 bases). The germline CDR1 and CDR2 sequences are SNHLY and FYNNEI. V was cut by 4 bases and J by 0 bases, with 12 bases left in between. The CDR3 totals 15 residues. In DNA form, the CDR3 reads TGTGCCAGCAGTGTCTCGGGGGGTCCTAACTATGGCTACACCTTC. Protein product: CASSVSGGPNYGYTF.

The V gene is TRBV19, the J gene TRBJ1-3, with D hard to call. CDR3 size: 17 residues. Trimming took 5 bases from V and 0 from J, leaving 17 bases between them. In germline, CDR1 is LNHDA, CDR2 SQIVND (reference sequence). The CDR3 here is CASSPLGSLSSGNTIYF. In DNA form, the CDR3 reads TGTGCCAGTAGTCCCTTGGGCAGCCTGAGCTCTGGAAACACCATATATTTT.

The genes are TRBV11-3 and TRBJ2-2; D might be TRBD1 or TRBD2, each matching 6 bases. Trimming left V 3 bases short and J 4 bases short, with 12 bases between. The CDR3 has 15 residues. Germline CDR1 SGHNT, CDR2 YENEEA. CDR3 bases: TGTGCCAGCAGCTTCCCGGGGGCGAGCACCGGGGAGCTGTTTTTT. This codes for CASSFPGASTGELFF.

The chain uses TRBV5-4 and TRBJ2-3, with a possible D match to TRBD2 (5 bases). The germline V and J ends were trimmed by 4 bases and 5 bases, with 11 bases remaining between them. The germline gives CDR1 SGHNT, CDR2 YYREEE (reference sequence). This CDR3 comprises 13 residues. This CDR3 is CASSSLREDTQYF. CDR3 nucleotide sequence: TGTGCCAGCAGCAGCCTCCGGGAAGATACGCAGTATTTT.

The V call is TRBV5-4, the J call TRBJ1-2; the match to TRBD1 covers 7 bases. Germline V gene data show CDR1 as SGHNT and CDR2 as YYREEE (reference sequence). V lost 4 bases, J lost 6 bases, and 12 bases stayed unmatched. CDR3 length equals 15 residues. Here the CDR3 reads CASSRGTETQNGYTF. The CDR3 bases are TGTGCCAGCAGCCGTGGGACAGAGACCCAAAATGGCTACACCTTC. Full variable domain (rest looked up from reference TRBV5-4 and TRBJ1-2): ETGVTQSPTHLIKTRGQQVTLRCSSQSGHNTVSWYQQALGQGPQFIFQYYREEENGRGNFPPRFSGLQFPNYSSELNVNALELDDSALYLCASSRGTETQNGYTFGSGTRLTVV.

The chain uses TRBV9 and TRBJ2-2; maybe TRBD1 (6 bases). Germline V gene data show CDR1 as SGDLS and CDR2 as YYNGEE. The CDR3 totals 17 residues. V lost 0 bases and J lost 5, with 17 bases in between. CDR3 loop: CASSVGEGRGSTGELFF. CDR3 DNA: TGTGCCAGCAGCGTAGGAGAAGGAAGGGGGTCGACCGGGGAGCTGTTTTTT.

The chain employs TRBV10-3 and TRBJ2-7; D uncertain. The ends were cut back, 8 bases at V and 6 bases at J, with 14 bases in the middle. This CDR3 has 12 residues. The germline V gene encodes CDR1 ENHRY and CDR2 SYGVKD. DNA for the CDR3: TGTGCCATCTCCCTAGTCGGGCGCGAGCAGTACTTC. Translating gives CAISLVGREQYF.

This chain's CDR3 is CASGRDRGRYGYTF. CDR3 in DNA: TGTGCCAGCGGCCGGGACAGGGGTCGATATGGCTACACCTTC. The chain has TRBV9 and TRBJ1-2; 10 nucleotides match TRBD1. This CDR3 has 14 amino acids. The junction had 8 bases not matched to a gene; V was cut back by 7 bases and J by 5 bases. Germline CDR1 and CDR2: SGDLS and YYNGEE.

This rearrangement joins TRBV7-9 to TRBJ2-2; 8 bases map to TRBD2. The CDR3 is 16 amino acids. Germline assignment: CDR1 SEHNR and CDR2 FQNEAQ (reference sequence). The J segment lost 4 bases and the V segment lost 4 bases, leaving 8 bases of the junction unmatched. CDR3 nucleotide sequence: TGTGCCAGCAGCTGGGGACTAGTCGAGGGCACCGGGGAGCTGTTTTTT. Translating gives CASSWGLVEGTGELFF.

The chain is built from TRBV30 and TRBJ1-6; possibly TRBD1 for D (6 bases). Deletions cut 2 bases from V and 8 bases from J, with 13 bases between. CDR3 length: 14 residues. Per the germline V gene, CDR1 is GTSNPN and CDR2 is SVGIG (reference sequence). CDR3 nucleotides: TGTGCCTGGAGTCGGGGGCTTGGGGATTCACCCCTCCACTTT. Its translation: CAWSRGLGDSPLHF.

The V call is TRBV2, the J call TRBJ1-4, with a weak D call TRBD1 (5 bases). V was clipped by 9 bases and J by 12 bases, with 23 bases between them. The CDR3 length is 14 residues. The germline V gene encodes CDR1 SNHLY and CDR2 FYNNEI. CDR3 sequence reads: CASRWGGLRVELFF. CDR3 bases: TGTGCCAGTCGCTGGGGGGGTTTAAGGGTAGAACTGTTTTTT.

The chain links TRBV7-9 to TRBJ1-5; D is possibly TRBD1 (5 bases). CDR1 is SEHNR and CDR2 is FQNEAQ in the germline V gene (reference sequence). V lost 5 bases and J 0 bases, leaving 14 bases between the germline ends. This CDR3 region has 16 residues. CDR3 DNA: TGTGCCAGCAGCGACGGGACGGTTTATAGCAATCAGCCCCAGCATTTT. Protein: CASSDGTVYSNQPQHF.

The rearrangement links TRBV29-1 to TRBJ2-2; a possible D gene is TRBD2 (6 bases). This CDR3 region has 14 residues. Germline-derived CDR1 and CDR2 are SQVTM and ANQGSEA. V shed 6 bases and J shed 6 bases, with 17 bases lying between them. Here the CDR3 DNA reads TGCAGCGTGGGGCGGGGCAGGGAGGCCGGGGAGCTGTTTTTT. Residues: CSVGRGREAGELFF.

The chain combines TRBV5-4 with TRBJ1-1; 8 nucleotides align to TRBD1. The germline CDR1 and CDR2 sequences are SGHNT and YYREEE (reference sequence). Trimming took 4 bases from V and 7 from J; bases not matched to a gene: 9. CDR3 length: 14 residues. The CDR3 loop is CASSRDRSVFEAFF. The CDR3 DNA sequence: TGTGCCAGCAGCCGGGACAGGAGTGTTTTTGAAGCTTTCTTT.

This clone was detected only a few times. Other DNA sequences in this sample translate to the same CDR3. The chain employs TRBV11-2 and TRBJ1-2, with TRBD1 as a possible D gene (6 bases). In germline, CDR1 is SGHAT, CDR2 FQNNGV. V was trimmed by 1 base and J by 8 bases, leaving 8 bases between them. CDR3 length: 12 amino acids. The CDR3 reads CASSLGGLGYTF. The CDR3 coding sequence is TGTGCCAGCAGCTTAGGGGGGCTGGGCTACACCTTC. The complete variable domain, with remaining parts taken from reference TRBV11-2 and TRBJ1-2, reads EAGVAQSPRYKIIEKRQSVAFWCNPISGHATLYWYQQILGQGPKLLIQFQNNGVVDDSQLPKDRFSAERLKGVDSTLKIQPAKLEDSAVYLCASSLGGLGYTFGSGTRLTVV.

The rearrangement links TRBV6-5 to TRBJ1-2; no clear D gene. Germline values: CDR1 MNHEY, CDR2 SVGAGI. V was trimmed by 3 bases and J by 5 bases, leaving 10 bases between them. The CDR3 contains 13 residues. DNA for the CDR3: TGTGCCAGCAGTTATACCGGGTTATATGGCTACACCTTC. Its translation: CASSYTGLYGYTF.

The rearrangement joins TRBV19 to TRBJ2-1, with a possible D match to TRBD1 (6 bases). The CDR3 is 15 amino acids. Per the germline V gene, CDR1 is LNHDA and CDR2 is SQIVND (reference sequence). Trimming pared 5 bases from V and 3 bases from J, leaving 14 bases between. The CDR3 is CASSSPGHLYNEQFF. CDR3 DNA sequence: TGTGCCAGTAGTTCTCCGGGACACCTCTACAATGAGCAGTTCTTC.